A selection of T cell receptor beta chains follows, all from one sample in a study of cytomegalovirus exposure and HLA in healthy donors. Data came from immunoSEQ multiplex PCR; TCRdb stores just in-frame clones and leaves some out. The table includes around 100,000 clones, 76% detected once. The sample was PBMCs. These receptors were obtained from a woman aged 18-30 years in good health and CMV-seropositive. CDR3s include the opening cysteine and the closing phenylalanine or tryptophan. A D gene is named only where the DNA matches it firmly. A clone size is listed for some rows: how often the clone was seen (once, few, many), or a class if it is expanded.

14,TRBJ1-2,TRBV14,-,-,TGTGCCAGCAGCCAAGGGTACAGGGTGCGGGGCTACACCTTC,CASSQGYRVRGYTF
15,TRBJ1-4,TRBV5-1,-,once,TGCGCCAGCAGCTTGGGGGAGCGGGCTAATGAAAAACTGTTTTTT,CASSLGERANEKLFF
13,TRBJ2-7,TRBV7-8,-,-,TGTGCCAGCATTCCAGACAGATCCTACGAGCAGTACTTC,CASIPDRSYEQYF
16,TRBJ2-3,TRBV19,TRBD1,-,TGTGCCAGTAGTATGGGACAGGGGTATACGGCAGATACGCAGTATTTT,CASSMGQGYTADTQYF
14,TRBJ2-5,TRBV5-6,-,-,TGTGCCAGCAGCTTGGAAACAGCTTTGGAGACCCAGTACTTC,CASSLETALETQYF
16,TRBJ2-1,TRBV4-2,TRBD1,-,TGTGCCAGCAGCCAAGATGGACATGCAGGGGGCAATGAGCAGTTCTTC,CASSQDGHAGGNEQFF
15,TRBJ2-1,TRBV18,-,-,TGTGCCAGCTCACCACAGGGGGACTCCTACAATGAGCAGTTCTTC,CASSPQGDSYNEQFF
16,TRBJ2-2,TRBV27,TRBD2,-,TGTGCCAGCCAAACTAGCGGAAGGGTGAACACCGGGGAGCTGTTTTTT,CASQTSGRVNTGELFF
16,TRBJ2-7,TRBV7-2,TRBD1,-,TGTGCCAGCAGCCTGACCGGACAGGGGGACTCCTACGAGCAGTACTTC,CASSLTGQGDSYEQYF
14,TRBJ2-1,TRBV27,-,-,TGTGCCAGCAGTTTTTCTATCACCTTCCATGAGCAGTTCTTC,CASSFSITFHEQFF
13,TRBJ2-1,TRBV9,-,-,TGTGCCAGCAGCGTAGTTAGCCGCGATGAGCAGTTCTTC,CASSVVSRDEQFF
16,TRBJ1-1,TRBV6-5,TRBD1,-,TGTGCCAGCAGTTACGGGACAGGGGGCGCGGGGACTGAAGCTTTCTTT,CASSYGTGGAGTEAFF
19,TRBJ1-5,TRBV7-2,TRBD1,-,TGTGCCAGCAGTCCGGACTACGGGACAGGACATCTAAGCAATCAGCCCCAGCATTTT,CASSPDYGTGHLSNQPQHF
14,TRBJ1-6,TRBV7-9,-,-,TGTGCCAGCAGCTTAGGACAGAGTAATTCACCCCTCCACTTT,CASSLGQSNSPLHF
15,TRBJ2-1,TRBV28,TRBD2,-,TGTGCCAGCAGTTTTCTTAGCGGGAGGAACAATGAGCAGTTCTTC,CASSFLSGRNNEQFF
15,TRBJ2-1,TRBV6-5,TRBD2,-,TGTGCCAGCACCGAGACGGGAGGGCCACGCAATGAGCAGTTCTTC,CASTETGGPRNEQFF
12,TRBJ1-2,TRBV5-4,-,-,TGTGCCAGCAGCTTGTCCAGGGATGGCTACACCTTC,CASSLSRDGYTF
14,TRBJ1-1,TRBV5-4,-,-,TGTGCCAGCAGCTTGGGGACAGCGAACACTGAAGCTTTCTTT,CASSLGTANTEAFF
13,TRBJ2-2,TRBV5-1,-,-,TGCGCCAGCAGCGTTGGAGCAACCGGGGAGCTGTTTTTT,CASSVGATGELFF
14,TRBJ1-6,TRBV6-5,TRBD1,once,TGTGCCAGCAGTTATCAGGGGGCTAATTCACCCCTCCACTTT,CASSYQGANSPLHF
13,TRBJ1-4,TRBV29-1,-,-,TGCAGCGTTGGGGGGGGGAGAAATGAAAAACTGTTTTTT,CSVGGGRNEKLFF